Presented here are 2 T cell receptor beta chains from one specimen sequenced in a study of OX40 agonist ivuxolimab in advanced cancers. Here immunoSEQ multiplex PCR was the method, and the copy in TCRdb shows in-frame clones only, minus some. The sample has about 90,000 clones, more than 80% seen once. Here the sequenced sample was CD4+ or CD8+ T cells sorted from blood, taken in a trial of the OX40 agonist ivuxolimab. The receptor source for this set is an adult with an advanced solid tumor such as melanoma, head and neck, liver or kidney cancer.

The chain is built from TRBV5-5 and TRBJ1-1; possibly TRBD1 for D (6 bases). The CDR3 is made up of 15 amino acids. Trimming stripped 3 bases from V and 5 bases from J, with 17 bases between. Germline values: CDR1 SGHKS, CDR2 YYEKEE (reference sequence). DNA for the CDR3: TGTGCCAGCAGCTCCCCGCGGGGGGCGGATACTGAAGCTTTCTTT. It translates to CASSSPRGADTEAFF.

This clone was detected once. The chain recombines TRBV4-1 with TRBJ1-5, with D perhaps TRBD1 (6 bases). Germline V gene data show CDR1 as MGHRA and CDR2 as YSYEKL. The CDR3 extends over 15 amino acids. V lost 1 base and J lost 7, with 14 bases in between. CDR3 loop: CASSQGLGAGQPQHF. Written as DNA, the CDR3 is TGCGCCAGCAGCCAAGGATTGGGGGCGGGGCAGCCCCAGCATTTT.